This T cell receptor (beta chain) comes out of a study of shared clonotypes between healthy human individuals. It was CD45RO-negative cells, positively selected for CCR7, that made up naive CD8 cells, with terminally differentiated effector memory CD45RA+ cells excluded. The V and J ends lost 2 bases and 5 bases, in that order; junction bases with no gene match: 9. CDR3 length: 15 residues. Germline assignment: CDR1 SGHDT and CDR2 YYEEEE. Libraries were prepared by immunoSEQ multiplex PCR; TCRdb keeps only in-frame clonotypes and omits some of them. Here the sample spans millions of clones, about 95% being singletons.

The sequence was collected from a man younger than 35 in good health. Source material: naive CD8+ T cells sorted from blood. The gene calls are TRBV5-6 and TRBJ1-1; 7 nucleotides line up with TRBD1. The CDR3 spells CASSFGGQLGTEAFF. In DNA, the CDR3 is TGTGCCAGCAGCTTTGGGGGACAGTTGGGGACTGAAGCTTTCTTT.